This T cell receptor beta chain was found in a study of follicular helper T cells after annual influenza vaccination. The study, taken as a whole, reports: Successive annual vaccinations recalled a recurrent oligoclonal ICOS+CD38+ cTfh response with influenza-specific clonotypes.

The assay was immunoSEQ multiplex PCR, and TCRdb's table has in-frame clones only and misses some. The table has approximately 7,400 clones, around 78% seen once. Concerning this clone: Its antigen is not known.

Regarding time point: 2014-2015 season, 7 days after vaccination. The specimen comprised CXCR5+ CD38- circulating T follicular helper cells from blood, sampled 7 days after influenza vaccination. Subset indicated: circulating Tfh, non-naive CD4+CXCR5+PD-1+ (ICOS+CD38+ or ICOS-CD38-). The receptor was isolated from an adult who received the influenza vaccine.

The CDR3 DNA reads TGTGCCAGCAGCCACCTCGCGGGGGGGCAAGATACGCAGTATTTT. Translated: CASSHLAGGQDTQYF. The chain uses TRBV4-2 and TRBJ2-3, with 9 nucleotides matching TRBD2. The CDR3 loop spans 15 amino acids. Germline CDR1 and CDR2: LGHNA and YNFKEQ. With 3 bases clipped from V and 5 bases from J, the junction kept 6 bases outside the gene matches.